This TCR beta chain is drawn from a study of PD-1 blockade in mismatch repair-deficient tumors. The wider study: Enrolled about 2012-2016, patients had progressing, pretreated mismatch repair-deficient cancers of around 12 types.

V lost 2 bases, J lost 6 bases, and 7 bases stayed unmatched. Germline lookup yields CDR1 SGHVS and CDR2 FQNEAQ. The CDR3 is made up of 14 amino acids. This clone was found a few times. Its antigen is unidentified. This table comes from immunoSEQ multiplex PCR, and its TCRdb copy is limited to in-frame clones, with some not included. The repertoire has about 79,000 clones, about 82% of them found once; the top ten carry roughly 5.5%. All patients were mismatch repair deficient, assessed by either PCR or immunohistochemistry. A few pembrolizumab responders had their TCRs sequenced. Study findings and constraints: Rapid post-treatment expansion, then contraction, generally preceding radiologic response, marked tumor-resident clones.

The sample here was peripheral blood, taken 44 weeks after starting pembrolizumab. The TCR sequence derives from an adult with mismatch repair-deficient cancer. The V gene is TRBV7-8, the J gene TRBJ2-7; 7 bases match TRBD2. The CDR3 DNA reads as TGTGCCAGCAGCTTACAGTACGGGGGGAGCGAGCAGTACTTC. Its translation: CASSLQYGGSEQYF.